This T cell receptor (beta chain) was profiled in a study of T cell responses to AZD1222 COVID-19 vaccine. This clone was seen a few times. CDR3 length: 16 residues. Germline V gene sequence: CDR1 SGHTA, CDR2 FQGTGA. V dropped 5 bases and J dropped 3; count of bases not matched to a gene: 9. Sequencing used immunoSEQ multiplex PCR; TCRdb keeps in-frame clones, though not all of them. This sample has some 130,000 clones; 75% to 95% occur once, and the top ten carry less than 2%. The TCR comes from an adult who received the AZD1222 COVID-19 vaccine. V is TRBV7-3 and J is TRBJ2-2; 7 positions match TRBD1. Here the sequenced sample was peripheral blood, taken 28 days after the second AZD1222 dose. The DNA for the CDR3 is TGTGCCAGCAGCGTCAACTCCGGGACAGACACCGGGGAGCTGTTTTTT. This translates into CASSVNSGTDTGELFF.